Reported below is one TCR beta chain. Per the study methods: From reference gene primer amplification, estimates of nucleated cell counts were derived. Assay: immunoSEQ multiplex PCR; the TCRdb copy retains only in-frame clones and omits some. Clone size and V and J calls were adopted from that table, with D and trimming inferred from the DNA. The table shows about 260,000 clones, with 85% to 90% occurring only once. The source of the sample is a study of blood T cell repertoires in COVID-19. On the study more broadly: Samples of COVID-19 (acute and convalescent) were obtained from the United States, Italy and Spain. PBMCs, B-cell-depleted T cells, or T cells provided the cDNA or gDNA that made up the material.

V dropped 3 bases and J dropped 11 bases, with 16 bases sitting between them. Germline loops: CDR1 DFQATT, CDR2 SNEGSKA (reference sequence). CDR3 length: 13 amino acids. The V and J genes are TRBV20-1 and TRBJ1-4; tentatively, D is TRBD1 (5 bases). The receptor comes from a woman between 40 and 50 years old who had recovered from COVID-19. The sample consisted of peripheral blood. CDR3 DNA sequence: TGCAGTGCTAGTAAGGACACCGGGGGGAAACTGTTTTTT. Encoded protein: CSASKDTGGKLFF.